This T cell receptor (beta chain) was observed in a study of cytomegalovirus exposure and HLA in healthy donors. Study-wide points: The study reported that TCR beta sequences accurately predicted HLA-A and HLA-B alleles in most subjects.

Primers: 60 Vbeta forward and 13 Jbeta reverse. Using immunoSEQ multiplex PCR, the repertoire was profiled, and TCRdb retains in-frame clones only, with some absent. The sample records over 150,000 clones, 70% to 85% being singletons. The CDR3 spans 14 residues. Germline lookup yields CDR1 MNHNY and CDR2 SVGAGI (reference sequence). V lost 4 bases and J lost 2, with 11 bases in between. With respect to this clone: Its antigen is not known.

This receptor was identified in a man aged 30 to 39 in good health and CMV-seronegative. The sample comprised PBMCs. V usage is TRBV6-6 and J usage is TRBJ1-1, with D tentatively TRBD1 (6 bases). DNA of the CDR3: TGTGCCAGCAGTTCCCGGGGACAAAACACTGAAGCTTTCTTT. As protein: CASSSRGQNTEAFF.